These T cell receptor beta chains were read from a single sample in a study of control samples from healthy donors and cancer patients. Repertoires were generated with immunoSEQ multiplex PCR, while TCRdb's copy carries only in-frame clones and drops some. Of approximately 90,000 clones in the sample, about 92% were seen once. Sequenced input: blood. The source is a woman in her 30s in good health. CDR3s include the opening cysteine and the closing phenylalanine or tryptophan.

v_gene,j_gene,CDR3aa
TRBV11-2,TRBJ2-2,CASSQVAGRSTGELFF
TRBV30,TRBJ1-1,CAWSVRAGEAFF
TRBV7-9,TRBJ2-2,CASSLVHGHGELFF
TRBV4-1,TRBJ2-3,CASSQGGLQTTSTDTQYF
TRBV6-2/TRBV6-3,TRBJ2-2,CASSYSAGARRGELFF
TRBV6-4,TRBJ2-5,CASSEGPRGTQYF
TRBV5-1,TRBJ2-1,CASSLEPSGSYNEQFF
TRBV7-9,TRBJ2-1,CASSLTGYNEQFF
TRBV3-1/TRBV3-2,TRBJ1-1,CASSQEFENTEAFF
TRBV9,TRBJ2-7,CASSVTNRGSEQYF
TRBV4-1,TRBJ2-2,CASSRRQGGTGELFF
TRBV7-3,TRBJ2-1,CASSRLAGGHNEQFF
TRBV6-1,TRBJ1-2,CASSEWDRVRNYGYTF
TRBV27,TRBJ2-3,CASSRRLAGGTDTQYF
TRBV15,TRBJ1-2,CATSRDRGTLGYTF
TRBV6-1,TRBJ1-5,CASSGQGGLYNQPQHF
TRBV28,TRBJ2-2,CASSLGTGGGTGELFF
TRBV6-4,TRBJ2-1,CASSVSSNDEQFF
TRBV6-8,TRBJ2-3,CASSFTPGTKSTDTQYF
TRBV18,TRBJ1-1,CASSPTGENTEAFF
TRBV6-1,TRBJ1-1,CASSEQGKNTEAFF
TRBV6-5,TRBJ2-1,CASSYAFDEQFF
TRBV19,TRBJ1-5,CATRDRVQHF
TRBV5-1,TRBJ2-5,CASSFGLGRGETQYF
TRBV7-9,TRBJ1-3,CASSLGTGNTIYF
TRBV10-2,TRBJ1-2,CASSDRQGGGYTF
TRBV4-2,TRBJ2-7,CASSLYHLAGGSYEQYF
TRBV2,TRBJ2-2,CASSETQPAAAKLFF
TRBV2,TRBJ2-2,CASRARRSTNTGELFF
TRBV2,TRBJ1-4,CASNLVGTTTNEKLFF
TRBV11-1,TRBJ2-1,CASSEQGAYNEQFF